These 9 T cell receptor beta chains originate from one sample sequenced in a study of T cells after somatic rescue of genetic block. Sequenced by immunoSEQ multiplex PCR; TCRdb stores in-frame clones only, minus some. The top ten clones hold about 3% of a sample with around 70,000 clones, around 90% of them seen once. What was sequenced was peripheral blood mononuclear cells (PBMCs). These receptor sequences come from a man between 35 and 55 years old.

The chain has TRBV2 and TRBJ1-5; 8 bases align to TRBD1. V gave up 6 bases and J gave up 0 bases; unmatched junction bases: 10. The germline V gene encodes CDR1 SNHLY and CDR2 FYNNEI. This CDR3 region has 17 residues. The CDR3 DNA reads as TGTGCCAGCAGAGGGACAGGCAGTCGATATAGCAATCAGCCCCAGCATTTT. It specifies CASRGTGSRYSNQPQHF.

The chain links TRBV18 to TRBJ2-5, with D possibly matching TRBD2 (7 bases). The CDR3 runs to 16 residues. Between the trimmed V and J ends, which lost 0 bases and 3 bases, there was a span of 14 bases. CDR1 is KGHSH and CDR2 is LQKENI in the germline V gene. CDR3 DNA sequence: TGTGCCAGCTCACCACCGGGGGGGGCGCGGGAAGAGACCCAGTACTTC. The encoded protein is CASSPPGGAREETQYF.

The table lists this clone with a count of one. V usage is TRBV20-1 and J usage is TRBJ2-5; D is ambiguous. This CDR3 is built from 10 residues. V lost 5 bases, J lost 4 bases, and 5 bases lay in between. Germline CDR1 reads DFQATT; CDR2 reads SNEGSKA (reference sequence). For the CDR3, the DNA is TGCAGTGCTGCGGCAGAGACCCAGTACTTC. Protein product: CSAAAETQYF.

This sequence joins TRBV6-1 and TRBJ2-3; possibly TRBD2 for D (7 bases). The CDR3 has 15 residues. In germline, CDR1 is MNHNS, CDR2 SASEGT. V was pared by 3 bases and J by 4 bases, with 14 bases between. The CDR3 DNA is TGTGCCAGCAGTGATTATGCGGGGGCGGCAGATACGCAGTATTTT. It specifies CASSDYAGAADTQYF.

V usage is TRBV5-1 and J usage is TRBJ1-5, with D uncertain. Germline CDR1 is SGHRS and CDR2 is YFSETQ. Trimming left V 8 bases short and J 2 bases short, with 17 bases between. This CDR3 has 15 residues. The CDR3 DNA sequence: TGCGCCAGAAATATCGAGGACGAGGGCAATCAGCCCCAGCATTTT. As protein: CARNIEDEGNQPQHF.

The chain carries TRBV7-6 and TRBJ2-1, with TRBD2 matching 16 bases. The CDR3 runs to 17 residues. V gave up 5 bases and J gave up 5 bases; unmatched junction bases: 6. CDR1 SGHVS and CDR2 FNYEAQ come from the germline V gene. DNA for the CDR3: TGTGCCAGCAGCCCCGGGGGACTAGCGGGAGGGCACAATGAGCAGTTCTTC. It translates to CASSPGGLAGGHNEQFF.

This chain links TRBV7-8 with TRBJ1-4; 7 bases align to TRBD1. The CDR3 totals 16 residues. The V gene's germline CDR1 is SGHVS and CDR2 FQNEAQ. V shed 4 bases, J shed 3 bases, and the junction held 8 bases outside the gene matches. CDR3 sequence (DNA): TGTGCCAGCAGCTCGGGACAGCGGGCAGCTAATGAAAAACTGTTTTTT. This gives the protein CASSSGQRAANEKLFF.

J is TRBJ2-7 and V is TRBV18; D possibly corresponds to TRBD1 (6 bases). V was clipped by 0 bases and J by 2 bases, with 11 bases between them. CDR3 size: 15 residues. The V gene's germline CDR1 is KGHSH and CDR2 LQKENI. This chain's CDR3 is CASSPPSGQTYEQYF. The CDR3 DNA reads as TGTGCCAGCTCACCACCCTCGGGACAAACCTACGAGCAGTACTTC.

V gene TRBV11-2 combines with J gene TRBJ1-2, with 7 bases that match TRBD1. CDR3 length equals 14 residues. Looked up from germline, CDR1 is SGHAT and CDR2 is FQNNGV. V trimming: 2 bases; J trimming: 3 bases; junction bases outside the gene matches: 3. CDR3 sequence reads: CASSLTDRDYGYTF. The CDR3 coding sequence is TGTGCCAGCAGCTTAACAGACAGGGACTATGGCTACACCTTC.